The T cell receptor (beta chain) under discussion was sequenced for a study of T-cell memory formation after mild COVID-19. Study results and limitations: Those CD4+ clones that contracted were mainly in CM and EM (CD8+ ones in EMRA).

Only a few counts were recorded for this clonotype. As yet, its antigen is unknown. Using its own MiXCR run on the 5' RACE reads, TCRdb lists one record per CDR3 protein. The table records under 400,000 distinct CDR3 sequences, around a fifth of them present only once. CDR3 length: 14 amino acids. Trimming stripped 0 bases from V and 8 bases from J, with 14 bases between. Germline lookup yields CDR1 DFQATT and CDR2 SNEGSKA (reference sequence). Sequencing input: PBMCs or a T cell subset sorted from them (not recorded which). This TCR derives from an adult woman who had mild COVID-19 (a few samples of this study predate the infection). Cell type and time point are not known. The J gene is TRBJ1-5, the V gene TRBV20-1; D may be TRBD1 (6 bases). The CDR3: CSARETGSIKPQHF. CDR3 in DNA: TGCAGTGCTAGAGAGACAGGATCAATCAAGCCCCAGCATTTT.